This section outlines one T cell receptor beta chain sequence together with its context. Only one count was recorded for this clonotype. There is no known antigen for this receptor. Qualities for individual bases were not recorded, and no much larger clone is one base off. A single read makes a weak case. The data derive from a study of Graves' ophthalmopathy and Graves' hyperthyroidism (dated by TCRdb to about 2018). In terms of the full investigation: Peripheral blood was collected at initial diagnosis, before any treatment. The study used TCR beta repertoire signatures to distinguish Graves' ophthalmopathy from Graves' hyperthyroidism and to predict progression to ophthalmopathy. Once sampling was done, hyperthyroidism patients were given methimazole at a starting dose of 30 mg daily, while ophthalmopathy patients were given high-dose intravenous methylprednisolone. T-cell repertoires of thyroid tissue and blood were compared in over 5 hyperthyroidism patients. In total, around 130 blood samples were TCR-sequenced: approximately 42 ophthalmopathy, under 80 hyperthyroidism and some 17 hyperthyroidism-to-ophthalmopathy patients. A discovery set of 95 to 100 patients (43 ophthalmopathy, about 58 stable hyperthyroidism) was enrolled to explore V-J signatures distinguishing ophthalmopathy from hyperthyroidism. An independent validation cohort comprised about 20 hyperthyroidism patients and roughly 15 patients who later progressed from hyperthyroidism to ophthalmopathy.

Overall study outcomes, separate from this receptor: In validation, the model predicted ophthalmopathy progression with nearly 71% sensitivity and 72.22% specificity; some 13 predicted patients were CT-confirmed with GO in a median of approximately 6.2 months. Among expanded thyroid clonotypes with frequency above 0.001, most also showed up in blood, which suggests that blood repertoires may reflect the thyroid immune response. Ophthalmopathy was separated from stable hyperthyroidism by the 13-signature model with about 85% sensitivity and around 81% specificity in cross-validation and with 80%/75% in the test set. Sample size was not statistically predetermined, and group allocation was not concealed from the investigators.

Ophthalmopathy patients were characterized by moderately to severely active disease, a Clinical Activity Score of at least 3, a NOSPECS grade of at least 4, and a disease duration under 3 months. Patients with other autoimmune diseases, uncontrolled infections, pregnancy or lactation were excluded. Diagnosis relied on clinical symptoms, serum thyroxine, TRAb, thyroid ultrasound and orbital computed tomography. Ficoll-Paque density gradient centrifugation was used to isolate PBMCs from about 10 ml of fresh peripheral blood. Total RNA was extracted with Trizol reagent and quality-checked on an Agilent 2100 Bioanalyzer. Via the germline V gene, CDR1 is SQVTM and CDR2 ANQGSEA. Measured from the cysteine to the phenylalanine, the CDR3 is 10 residues long. The retained sequence is limited to the CDR3, 30 bases, with the frame set at the first base. Trimming takes 8 bases from V and 6 bases from J, and the germline ends sit 10 bases apart.

TCR beta CDR3 regions were amplified from RNA transcripts for repertoire sequencing. The first round of RT-PCR was done with HTBI primers and the Qiagen OneStep RT-PCR kit, and was followed by a second round of multiplex PCR, then size selection and purification. The libraries underwent paired-end sequencing with 100 bp reads on an Illumina HiSeq2000. The paper's data handling went like this. SOAPnuke was used to process the reads, removing any read that contained adapters or uncalled bases, had a mean Phred below 15, or lacked an exact match to the constant primer or identifier. COPE v1.2.5 was used to merge the high-quality paired reads. Unique nucleotide sequences were defined as clonotypes and aligned to IMGT TRB V, D and J references using MiTCR v1.1. The analysis was limited to V-J combinations with a frequency above 0.0001, which together covered about 99% of repertoires. A TCR clonal expansion and chaos score per V-J combination was defined as the ratio of F50 clonal expansion to chaos observed in the TCRdist matrix. Welch's t-statistics and random forest were used to reduce the features to approximately 13 V-J combinations, which were then used as input to a naive Bayes classifier. The similarity between thyroid and blood repertoires was quantified using the Morisita-Horn index. TCRdb passed the public sequencing reads through fastp at Q25 and MiXCR, retaining productive beta sequences. One record per CDR3 amino acid sequence lists the most common genes and DNA. The authors' filters were not applied to this entry. The sample table records about 640,000 distinct CDR3 sequences; roughly 39% of these occur just once. The top ten constitute 3% to 3.5% of the sample.

The clonotype comes from an adult man with Graves' ophthalmopathy. In this chain, TRBV29-1 is recombined with TRBJ1-2; no D gene can be assigned with confidence. Material: peripheral blood. The base sequence is TGCAGCTCACCCTCCGATGGCTACACCTTC. The translation is CSSPSDGYTF.